The next 29 T cell receptor beta chains were all read from a single sample in a study of metastatic and nonmetastatic thyroid tumors. TCRdb redid the clone calls on the PCR reads using MiXCR. Of around 24,000 clones in the sample, approximately 21% were seen once. Until they underwent thyroid surgery, no patient had received any treatment. The sequencing input was blood. Source of these receptors: a male donor with papillary thyroid cancer or a benign thyroid nodule (not recorded which). Some clones in this sample may be carry-over from other donors' samples.

By frequency in the sample, this clone is medium-sized. The rearrangement joins TRBV2 to TRBJ1-2, with a possible D match to TRBD1 (5 bases). Germline V CDR1 and CDR2: SNHLY, FYNNEI. V was pared by 3 bases and J by 2 bases, with 7 bases between. This CDR3 contains 13 residues. This CDR3 reads CASSDQGNYGYTF. CDR3 nucleotides: TGTGCCAGCAGTGATCAGGGCAACTATGGCTACACCTTC.

By share of the sample, this clone is medium-sized. The chain uses TRBV4-3 and TRBJ2-6, with D possibly TRBD1 on 7 matching bases. This CDR3 contains 17 residues. The germline CDR1 and CDR2 sequences are LGHNA and YSLEER. Deletions cut 1 base from V and 0 bases from J, with 10 bases between. The CDR3 region has the DNA TGCGCCAGCAGCCAAGCAGGGGGGCGCTCTGGGGCCAACGTCCTGACTTTC. Its translation: CASSQAGGRSGANVLTF.

The chain carries TRBV5-1 and TRBJ1-6; 11 bases agree with TRBD1. The CDR3 totals 16 residues. Losses at the gene ends were 4 bases for V and 10 bases for J; bases not matched to a gene: 10. Germline V CDR1 and CDR2: SGHRS, YFSETQ. This chain's CDR3 is CASSPGDRGGSSPLHF. The CDR3 bases are TGCGCCAGCAGCCCGGGGGACAGGGGGGGAAGCTCACCCCTCCACTTT.

There are a few counts of this clone. One base away lies a much larger clone, so this may be a sequencing read error. The rearrangement links TRBV10-3 to TRBJ2-3; a possible D gene is TRBD2 (6 bases). Germline CDR1 ENHRY, CDR2 SYGVKD. The V end was cut by 4 bases, the J end by 4 bases, with 12 bases between. CDR3 length equals 14 residues. The CDR3 loop is CAISVGGTADTQYF. CDR3 in DNA: TGTGCCATCAGTGTAGGCGGGACGGCAGATACGCAGTATTTT.

The chain carries TRBV30 and TRBJ2-7; D might be TRBD1 or TRBD2, each matching 5 bases. This CDR3 has 15 residues. Germline assignment: CDR1 GTSNPN and CDR2 SVGIG (reference sequence). V gave up 3 bases and J gave up 2 bases, with 17 bases separating them. The CDR3 nucleotides read TGTGCCTGGAGGAGGGGCGGGCCCGGACCCTACGAGCAGTACTTC. Encoded protein: CAWRRGGPGPYEQYF.

This clone was detected ten times or more. This chain joins TRBV28 and TRBJ2-1, with a tentative D call TRBD2 (5 bases). Trimming took 6 bases from V and 6 from J, leaving 9 bases between them. The CDR3 is 12 residues long. The germline gives CDR1 MDHEN, CDR2 SYDVKM. The CDR3 is CASRLATNEQFF. The CDR3 DNA follows: TGTGCCAGCAGGCTAGCTACCAATGAGCAGTTCTTC.

At least ten counts were recorded for this clone. This chain joins TRBV20-1 and TRBJ2-2, with D hard to call. Germline V gene data show CDR1 as DFQATT and CDR2 as SNEGSKA (reference sequence). With 3 bases removed from V and 7 bases from J, the gap between germline ends came to 6 bases. The CDR3 loop spans 11 amino acids. The DNA for the CDR3 is TGCAGTGCTAGGGACCACGGGGAGCTGTTTTTT. This encodes CSARDHGELFF.

This clone came up many times. This chain joins TRBV18 and TRBJ1-2; D is unresolved. The ends were cut back, 3 bases at V and 0 bases at J, with 14 bases in the middle. Germline V CDR1 and CDR2: KGHSH, LQKENI. The CDR3 is made up of 16 amino acids. In DNA form, the CDR3 reads TGTGCCAGCTCACCCCCCCGGACCTCGGCTAACTATGGCTACACCTTC. The encoded protein is CASSPPRTSANYGYTF. Full variable domain (rest looked up from reference TRBV18 and TRBJ1-2): NAGVMQNPRHLVRRRGQEARLRCSPMKGHSHVYWYRQLPEEGLKFMVYLQKENIIDESGMPKERFSAEFPKEGPSILRIQQVVRGDSAAYFCASSPPRTSANYGYTFGSGTRLTVV.

This clone was seen at least ten times. The chain uses TRBV3-1 and TRBJ2-3, with no clear D. From germline, CDR1 is LGHDT and CDR2 YNNKEL (reference sequence). The CDR3 loop spans 13 amino acids. Trimming shortened V by 0 bases and J by 14 bases, and 15 bases separated the two germline ends. This CDR3 reads CASSQEIGTPPYF. DNA of the CDR3: TGTGCCAGCAGCCAAGAGATCGGAACACCACCGTATTTT.

The V call is TRBV11-2, the J call TRBJ2-3; D remains unclear. Per the germline V gene, CDR1 is SGHAT and CDR2 is FQNNGV. Between the trimmed V and J ends, which lost 1 base and 6 bases, there was a span of 14 bases. The CDR3 is made up of 15 amino acids. Written as DNA, the CDR3 is TGTGCCAGCAGCTTAGTACGTTCAACACGGGATACGCAGTATTTT. Protein: CASSLVRSTRDTQYF.

The chain employs TRBV27 and TRBJ2-1; no clear D gene. Germline CDR1 reads MNHEY; CDR2 reads SMNVEV (reference sequence). Trimming pared 3 bases from V and 7 bases from J, leaving 22 bases between. The CDR3 is 17 residues long. The CDR3 nucleotides read TGTGCCAGCAGTTTGTATGCCGTGACATGGAACCGGAATGAGCAGTTCTTC. Translating it yields CASSLYAVTWNRNEQFF.

This clone was observed a handful of times. The chain is built from TRBV11-1 and TRBJ2-7, with D possibly called TRBD1 or TRBD2 (5 bases each). Trimming shortened V by 5 bases and J by 4 bases, and 15 bases separated the two germline ends. CDR3 length: 14 residues. Germline loops: CDR1 SGHAT, CDR2 FQDESV (reference sequence). The CDR3 region has the DNA TGTGCCAGCAGCATGGGGACGGTAGGGTACGAGCAGTACTTC. Amino acids: CASSMGTVGYEQYF. The whole variable domain, remainder taken from reference TRBV11-1 and TRBJ2-7, is EAEVAQSPRYKITEKSQAVAFWCDPISGHATLYWYRQILGQGPELLVQFQDESVVDDSQLPKDRFSAERLKGVDSTLKIQPAELGDSAMYLCASSMGTVGYEQYFGPGTRLTVT.

This chain links TRBV18 with TRBJ1-1; 7 bases are shared with TRBD1. CDR1 and CDR2 (germline): KGHSH, LQKENI. The CDR3 length is 12 residues. V dropped 8 bases and J dropped 5; count of bases not matched to a gene: 5. CDR3 bases: TGTGCCAGCGCCAGACAGGGAACTGAAGCTTTCTTT. As protein: CASARQGTEAFF.

This chain joins TRBV20-1 and TRBJ2-5, with D hard to call. CDR1 and CDR2 from the germline V gene are DFQATT and SNEGSKA (reference sequence). Trimming took 3 bases from V and 12 from J, leaving 17 bases between them. CDR3 length equals 12 residues. CDR3 sequence: CSASPNTENKYF. The CDR3 coding sequence is TGCAGTGCTAGTCCGAATACAGAGAACAAGTACTTC.

This clone appeared many times. This rearrangement joins TRBV5-6 to TRBJ2-7; 8 bases map to TRBD2. Trimming at V came to 5 bases and at J to 3 bases, leaving 13 bases not matched to a gene. The CDR3 is 16 residues long. Germline V gene lookup returns CDR1 SGHDT and CDR2 YYEEEE. In DNA, the CDR3 is TGTGCCAGCAGTTCGGTCGCGGGGGGTGATTTCTACGAGCAGTACTTC. Amino acids: CASSSVAGGDFYEQYF.

This chain joins TRBV10-3 and TRBJ2-3; D tentatively fits TRBD1 or TRBD2 (5 bases each). The CDR3 runs 16 residues. Germline assignment: CDR1 ENHRY and CDR2 SYGVKD. The V gene lost 8 bases and the J gene lost 2 bases, with 20 bases spanning the gap. The CDR3 region is CAIGEGTSEYTDTQYF. DNA of the CDR3: TGTGCCATCGGAGAGGGGACCAGCGAATACACAGATACGCAGTATTTT.

On this clone: Possible read error: a much larger clone is one base away. V gene TRBV7-9 combines with J gene TRBJ2-3, with TRBD2 matching over 12 bases. This CDR3 region has 11 residues. Germline-derived CDR1 and CDR2 are SEHNR and FQNEAQ (reference sequence). The CDR3 region is CSSSRTSGIYF. CDR3 sequence (DNA): TGCTCCAGCAGCCGGACTAGCGGGATCTATTTT.

This clone has just a few counts. Its ends do not fully match the called genes, so a read error is possible. Additional DNA sequences in this sample encode the identical CDR3. The chain couples TRBV6-1 to TRBJ1-4; no clear D gene. CDR1 is MNHNS, CDR2 SASEGT, per germline. The CDR3 sequence is 15 residues long. The CDR3 DNA sequence: TGTGCCAGCACCGTCAATCCGGGGATAGGTGAAAAACTTTTTTTT. Amino acid sequence: CASTVNPGIGEKLFF.

In this sample, this clone turned up many times. The chain joins TRBV7-9 to TRBJ2-3, with a tentative D call TRBD2 (5 bases). Trimming cost V 6 bases and J 0 bases, with 10 bases left between them. Germline CDR1 reads SEHNR; CDR2 reads FQNEAQ (reference sequence). The CDR3 loop spans 14 amino acids. This CDR3 reads CASSWTASTDTQYF. The DNA of the CDR3 is TGTGCCAGCAGTTGGACTGCGAGCACAGATACGCAGTATTTT. Together with reference TRBV7-9 and TRBJ2-3, the CDR3 gives the full variable domain: DTGVSQNPRHKITKRGQNVTFRCDPISEHNRLYWYRQTLGQGPEFLTYFQNEAQLEKSRLLSDRFSAERPKGSFSTLEIQRTEQGDSAMYLCASSWTASTDTQYFGPGTRLTVL.

This clone has ten or more counts. The CDR3 here is CSVNHQGPSTEAFF. The DNA for the CDR3 is TGCAGTGTTAACCATCAGGGGCCGTCGACTGAAGCTTTCTTT. The rearrangement joins TRBV20-1 to TRBJ1-1; D possibly corresponds to TRBD1 (6 bases). The CDR3 spans 14 residues. Germline loops: CDR1 DFQATT, CDR2 SNEGSKA (reference sequence). Trimming stripped 7 bases from V and 5 bases from J, with 20 bases between.

J is TRBJ1-2 and V is TRBV28; D is possibly TRBD1 (6 bases). The germline V and J ends were trimmed by 3 bases and 5 bases, with 13 bases remaining between them. From germline, CDR1 is MDHEN and CDR2 SYDVKM. This CDR3 has 14 residues. CDR3 amino acids: CASSFAGTTYGYTF. CDR3 sequence (DNA): TGTGCCAGCAGTTTTGCCGGGACAACTTATGGCTACACCTTC.

This clone occurred many times. The chain joins TRBV12-3 or TRBV12-4 to TRBJ2-3, with 10 nucleotides matching TRBD2. V dropped 6 bases and J dropped 4; count of bases not matched to a gene: 10. The CDR3 covers 16 residues. This CDR3 is CASRPSGRALADTQYF. The DNA of the CDR3 is TGTGCCAGCAGACCCAGCGGGAGGGCCTTGGCAGATACGCAGTATTTT.

The CDR3 protein is CASSQSSEGEQFF. In DNA form, the CDR3 reads TGTGCCAGCTCACAATCTAGCGAGGGTGAGCAGTTCTTC. J is TRBJ2-1 and V is TRBV18; possible D gene TRBD2, 6 bases. V lost 4 bases and J 9 bases, leaving 13 bases between the germline ends. CDR1 and CDR2 from the germline V gene are KGHSH and LQKENI. The CDR3 contains 13 residues.

The J gene is TRBJ1-1, the V gene TRBV20-1, with TRBD1 identical over 7 bases. The V gene end was trimmed by 6 bases and the J gene end by 1 base; junction bases not matched to a gene: 5. Germline V lookup: CDR1 DFQATT, CDR2 SNEGSKA (reference sequence). The CDR3 is 13 residues long. The CDR3 DNA is TGCAGTGCCAGGGACAGAACGAACACTGAAGCTTTCTTT. It specifies CSARDRTNTEAFF.

There are a few counts of this clone. One junction end disagrees with the germline gene, perhaps due to a read error. The genes are TRBV27 and TRBJ2-7; D not certain. From germline, CDR1 is MNHEY and CDR2 SMNVEV (reference sequence). This CDR3 has 14 amino acids. CDR3 sequence (DNA): TGTGCCAGCAGTTATTTACAGTTGGGCTACGAGCAGCACTTC. It is translated as CASSYLQLGYEQHF.

This clone was counted only a few times. This sequence joins TRBV2 and TRBJ2-7; TRBD2 matches at 7 bases. With 7 bases clipped from V and 2 bases from J, the junction kept 5 bases outside the gene matches. Per the germline V gene, CDR1 is SNHLY and CDR2 is FYNNEI. This CDR3 comprises 13 residues. CDR3 sequence: CASIDGLAYEQYF. CDR3 coding DNA: TGTGCCAGCATTGATGGACTAGCCTACGAGCAGTACTTC.

The chain carries TRBV2 and TRBJ1-1, with 10 bases aligning to TRBD1. Germline CDR1 is SNHLY and CDR2 is FYNNEI. The CDR3 has 14 residues. The trim removed 1 base at V and 4 bases at J, leaving 0 bases unmatched. The CDR3 DNA reads TGTGCCAGCAGTGAAGGGACAGGGGGCACTGAAGCTTTCTTT. Translated: CASSEGTGGTEAFF.

The J gene is TRBJ2-1, the V gene TRBV11-2; 10 nucleotides align to TRBD1. Germline values: CDR1 SGHAT, CDR2 FQNNGV. Losses at the gene ends were 5 bases for V and 9 bases for J; bases not matched to a gene: 19. CDR3 length: 18 amino acids. The CDR3: CASSHLEGPGTGVGEQFF. In DNA, the CDR3 is TGTGCCAGCAGCCACTTAGAAGGGCCAGGGACAGGGGTTGGTGAGCAGTTCTTC. Looking up the rest from reference TRBV11-2 and TRBJ2-1 gives the full variable domain: EAGVAQSPRYKIIEKRQSVAFWCNPISGHATLYWYQQILGQGPKLLIQFQNNGVVDDSQLPKDRFSAERLKGVDSTLKIQPAKLEDSAVYLCASSHLEGPGTGVGEQFFGPGTRLTVL.

This clone has ten or more counts. The chain recombines TRBV3-1 with TRBJ2-1; D may be TRBD2 (5 bases). The germline V gene encodes CDR1 LGHDT and CDR2 YNNKEL (reference sequence). The CDR3 spans 17 residues. Trimming removed 6 bases at V and 8 bases at J, with 26 bases between. The CDR3 spells CASSKIPFTRSSDEQFF. In DNA form, the CDR3 reads TGTGCCAGCAGTAAAATTCCTTTCACTAGAAGTAGCGATGAGCAGTTCTTC.